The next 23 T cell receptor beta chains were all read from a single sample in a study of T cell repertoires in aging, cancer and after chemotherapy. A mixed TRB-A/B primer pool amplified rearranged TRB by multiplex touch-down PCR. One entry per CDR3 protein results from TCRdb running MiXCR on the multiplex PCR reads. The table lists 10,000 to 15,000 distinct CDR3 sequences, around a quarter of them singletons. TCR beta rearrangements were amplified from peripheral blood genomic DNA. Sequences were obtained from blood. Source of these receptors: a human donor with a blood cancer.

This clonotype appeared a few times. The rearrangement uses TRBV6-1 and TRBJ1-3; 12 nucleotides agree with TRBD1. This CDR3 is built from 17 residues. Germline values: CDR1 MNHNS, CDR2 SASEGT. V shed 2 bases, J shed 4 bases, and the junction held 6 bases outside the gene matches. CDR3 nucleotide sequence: TGTGCCAGCAGTGAACAGGGACAGGGGGCGACGGGAAACACCATATATTTT. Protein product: CASSEQGQGATGNTIYF.

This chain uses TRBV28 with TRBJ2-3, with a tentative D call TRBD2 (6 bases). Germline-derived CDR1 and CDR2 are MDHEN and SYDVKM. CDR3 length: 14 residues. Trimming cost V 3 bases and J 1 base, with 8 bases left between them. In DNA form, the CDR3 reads TGTGCCAGCAGTTTCCAGCGGGGCACAGATACGCAGTATTTT. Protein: CASSFQRGTDTQYF.

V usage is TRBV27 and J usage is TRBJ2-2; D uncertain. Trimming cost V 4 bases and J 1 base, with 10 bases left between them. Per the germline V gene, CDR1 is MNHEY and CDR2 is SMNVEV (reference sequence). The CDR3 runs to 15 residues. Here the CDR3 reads CASSSRTLNTGELFF. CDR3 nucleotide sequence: TGTGCCAGCAGTTCCCGGACCCTGAACACCGGGGAGCTGTTTTTT.

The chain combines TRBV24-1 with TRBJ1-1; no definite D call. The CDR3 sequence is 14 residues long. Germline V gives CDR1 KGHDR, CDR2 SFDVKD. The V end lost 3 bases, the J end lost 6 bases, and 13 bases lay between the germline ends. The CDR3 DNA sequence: TGTGCCACCAGTGATCGAGGCGTTACGGCTGAAGCTTTCTTT. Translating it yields CATSDRGVTAEAFF.

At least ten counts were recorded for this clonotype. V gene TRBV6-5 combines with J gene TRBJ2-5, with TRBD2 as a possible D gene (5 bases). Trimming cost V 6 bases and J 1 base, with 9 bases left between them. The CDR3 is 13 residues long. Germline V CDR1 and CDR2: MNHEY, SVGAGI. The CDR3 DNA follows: TGTGCCAGCAGCCGGGGAGCCCAAGAGACCCAGTACTTC. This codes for CASSRGAQETQYF.

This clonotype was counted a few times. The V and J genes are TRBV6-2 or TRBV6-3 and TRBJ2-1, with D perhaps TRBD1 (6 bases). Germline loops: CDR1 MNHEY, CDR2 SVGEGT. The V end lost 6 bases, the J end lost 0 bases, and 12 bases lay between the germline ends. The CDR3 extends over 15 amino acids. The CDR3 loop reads CASSHRVNSYNEQFF. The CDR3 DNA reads TGTGCCAGCAGCCACAGGGTTAACTCCTACAATGAGCAGTTCTTC.

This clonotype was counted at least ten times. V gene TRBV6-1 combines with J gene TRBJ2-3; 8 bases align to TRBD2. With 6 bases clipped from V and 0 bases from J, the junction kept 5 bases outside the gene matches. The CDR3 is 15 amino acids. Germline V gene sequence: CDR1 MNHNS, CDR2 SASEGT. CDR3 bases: TGTGCCAGCAGATTAGCGGGGACTAGCACAGATACGCAGTATTTT. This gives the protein CASRLAGTSTDTQYF.

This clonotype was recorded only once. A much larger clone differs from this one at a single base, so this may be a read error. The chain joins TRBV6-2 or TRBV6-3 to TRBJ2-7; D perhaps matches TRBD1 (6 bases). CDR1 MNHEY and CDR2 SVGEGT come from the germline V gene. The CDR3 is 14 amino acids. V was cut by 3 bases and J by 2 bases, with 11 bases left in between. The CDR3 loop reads CASSYGQIPYEQYV. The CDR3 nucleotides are TGTGCCAGCAGTTATGGACAGATACCCTACGAGCAGTACGTC.

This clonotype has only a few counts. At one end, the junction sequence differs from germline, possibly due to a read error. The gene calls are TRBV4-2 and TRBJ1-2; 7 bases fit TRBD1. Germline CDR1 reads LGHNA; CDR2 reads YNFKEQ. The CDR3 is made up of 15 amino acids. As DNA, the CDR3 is TGCGCCAGCAGCCGAGCGATGACAGGGACTGACGGCTACACCTTC. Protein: CASSRAMTGTDGYTF.

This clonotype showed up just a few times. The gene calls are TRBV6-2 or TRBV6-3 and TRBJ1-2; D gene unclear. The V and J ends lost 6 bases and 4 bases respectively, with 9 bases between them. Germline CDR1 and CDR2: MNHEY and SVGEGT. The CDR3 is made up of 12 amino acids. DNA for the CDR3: TGTGCCAGCAGGCGGGCGGGCTATGGCTACACCTTC. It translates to CASRRAGYGYTF.

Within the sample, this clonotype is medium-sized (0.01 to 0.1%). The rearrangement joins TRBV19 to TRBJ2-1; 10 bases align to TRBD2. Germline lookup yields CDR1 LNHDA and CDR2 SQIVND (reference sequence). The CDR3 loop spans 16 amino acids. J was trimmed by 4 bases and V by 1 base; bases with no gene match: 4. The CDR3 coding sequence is TGTGCCAGTAGTATAGCGGGACTAGCGAAATACAATGAGCAGTTCTTC. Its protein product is CASSIAGLAKYNEQFF.

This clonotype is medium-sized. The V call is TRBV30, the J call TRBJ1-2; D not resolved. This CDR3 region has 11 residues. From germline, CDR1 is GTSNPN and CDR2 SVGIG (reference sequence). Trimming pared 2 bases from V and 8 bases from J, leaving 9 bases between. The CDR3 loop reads CAWSRPRGYTF. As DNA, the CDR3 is TGTGCCTGGAGTAGACCCCGAGGCTACACCTTC.

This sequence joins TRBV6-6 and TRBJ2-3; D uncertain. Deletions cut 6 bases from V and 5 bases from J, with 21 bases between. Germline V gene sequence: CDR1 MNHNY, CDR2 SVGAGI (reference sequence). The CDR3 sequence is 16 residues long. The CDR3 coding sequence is TGTGCCAGCAGCCCCGAAAGTTACAGTGATTTAGATACGCAGTATTTT. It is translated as CASSPESYSDLDTQYF.

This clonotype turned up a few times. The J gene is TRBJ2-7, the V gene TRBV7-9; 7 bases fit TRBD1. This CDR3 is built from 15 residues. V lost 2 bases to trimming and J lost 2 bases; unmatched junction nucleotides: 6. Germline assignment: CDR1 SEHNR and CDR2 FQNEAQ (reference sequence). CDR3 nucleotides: TGTGCCAGCAGCTTACCAGGGGGATTTACCTACGAGCAGTACTTC. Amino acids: CASSLPGGFTYEQYF. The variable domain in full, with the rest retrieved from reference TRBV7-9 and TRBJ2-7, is DTGVSQNPRHKITKRGQNVTFRCDPISEHNRLYWYRQTLGQGPEFLTYFQNEAQLEKSRLLSDRFSAERPKGSFSTLEIQRTEQGDSAMYLCASSLPGGFTYEQYFGPGTRLTVT.

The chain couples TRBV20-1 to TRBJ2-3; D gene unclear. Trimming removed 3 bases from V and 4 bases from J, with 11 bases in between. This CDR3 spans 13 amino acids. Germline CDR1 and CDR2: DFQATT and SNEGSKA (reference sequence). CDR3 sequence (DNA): TGCAGTGCTAGCCCGAATGTGGCAGATACGCAGTATTTT. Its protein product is CSASPNVADTQYF.

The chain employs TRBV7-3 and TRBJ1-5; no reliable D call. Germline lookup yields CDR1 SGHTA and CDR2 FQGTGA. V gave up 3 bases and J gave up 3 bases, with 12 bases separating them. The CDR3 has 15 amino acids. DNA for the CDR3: TGTGCCAGCAGCTTGTCAAAAGGTAACAATCAGCCCCAGCATTTT. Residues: CASSLSKGNNQPQHF.

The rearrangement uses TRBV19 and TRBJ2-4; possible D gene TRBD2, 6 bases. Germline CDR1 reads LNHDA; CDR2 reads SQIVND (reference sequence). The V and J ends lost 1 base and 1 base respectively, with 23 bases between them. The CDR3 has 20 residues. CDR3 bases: TGTGCCAGTAGTATAGGGAGTATGGCGGGGTCCACTAAGGCCAAAAACATTCAGTACTTC. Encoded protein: CASSIGSMAGSTKAKNIQYF.

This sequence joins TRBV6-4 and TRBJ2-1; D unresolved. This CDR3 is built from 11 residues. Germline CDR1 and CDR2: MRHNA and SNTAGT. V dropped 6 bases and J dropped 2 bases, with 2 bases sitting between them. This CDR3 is CASRAYNEQFF. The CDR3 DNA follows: TGTGCCAGCAGGGCCTACAATGAGCAGTTCTTC.

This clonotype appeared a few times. The CDR3 sequence is CATTRDGTANEKLFF. CDR3 in DNA: TGTGCCACCACAAGGGACGGGACAGCTAATGAAAAACTGTTTTTT. J is TRBJ1-4 and V is TRBV7-2, with 7 bases that match TRBD1. The CDR3 spans 15 residues. Per the germline V gene, CDR1 is SGHTA and CDR2 is FQGNSA. Trimming took 10 bases from V and 3 from J; bases not matched to a gene: 11.

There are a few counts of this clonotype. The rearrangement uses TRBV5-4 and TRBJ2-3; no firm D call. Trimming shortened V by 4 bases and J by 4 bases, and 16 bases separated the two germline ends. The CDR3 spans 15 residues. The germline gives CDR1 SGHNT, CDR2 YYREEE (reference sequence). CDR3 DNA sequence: TGTGCCAGCAGCAAACTCCCCGGACCGCCAGATACGCAGTATTTT. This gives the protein CASSKLPGPPDTQYF.

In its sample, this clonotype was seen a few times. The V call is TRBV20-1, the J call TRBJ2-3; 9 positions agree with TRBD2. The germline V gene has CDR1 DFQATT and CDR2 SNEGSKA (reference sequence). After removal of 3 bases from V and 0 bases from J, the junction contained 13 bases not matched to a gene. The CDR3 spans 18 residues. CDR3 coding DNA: TGCAGTGCTAGCTTAGCGGGAGATATGGGTGCTAGCACAGATACGCAGTATTTT. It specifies CSASLAGDMGASTDTQYF.

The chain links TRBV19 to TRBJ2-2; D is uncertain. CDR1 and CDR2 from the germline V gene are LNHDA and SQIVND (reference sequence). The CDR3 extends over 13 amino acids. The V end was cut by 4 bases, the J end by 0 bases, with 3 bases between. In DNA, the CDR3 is TGTGCCAGTAGTAAGGCGAACACCGGGGAGCTGTTTTTT. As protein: CASSKANTGELFF.

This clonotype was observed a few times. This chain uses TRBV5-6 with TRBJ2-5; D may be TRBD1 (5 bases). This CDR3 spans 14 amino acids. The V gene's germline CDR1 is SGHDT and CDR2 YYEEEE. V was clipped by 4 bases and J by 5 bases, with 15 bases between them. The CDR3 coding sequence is TGTGCCAGCAGCGGGAAACAGGCTTTGGAGACCCAGTACTTC. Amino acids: CASSGKQALETQYF. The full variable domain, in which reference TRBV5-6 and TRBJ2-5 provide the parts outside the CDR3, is DAGVTQSPTHLIKTRGQQVTLRCSPKSGHDTVSWYQQALGQGPQFIFQYYEEEERQRGNFPDRFSGHQFPNYSSELNVNALLLGDSALYLCASSGKQALETQYFGPGTRLLVL.